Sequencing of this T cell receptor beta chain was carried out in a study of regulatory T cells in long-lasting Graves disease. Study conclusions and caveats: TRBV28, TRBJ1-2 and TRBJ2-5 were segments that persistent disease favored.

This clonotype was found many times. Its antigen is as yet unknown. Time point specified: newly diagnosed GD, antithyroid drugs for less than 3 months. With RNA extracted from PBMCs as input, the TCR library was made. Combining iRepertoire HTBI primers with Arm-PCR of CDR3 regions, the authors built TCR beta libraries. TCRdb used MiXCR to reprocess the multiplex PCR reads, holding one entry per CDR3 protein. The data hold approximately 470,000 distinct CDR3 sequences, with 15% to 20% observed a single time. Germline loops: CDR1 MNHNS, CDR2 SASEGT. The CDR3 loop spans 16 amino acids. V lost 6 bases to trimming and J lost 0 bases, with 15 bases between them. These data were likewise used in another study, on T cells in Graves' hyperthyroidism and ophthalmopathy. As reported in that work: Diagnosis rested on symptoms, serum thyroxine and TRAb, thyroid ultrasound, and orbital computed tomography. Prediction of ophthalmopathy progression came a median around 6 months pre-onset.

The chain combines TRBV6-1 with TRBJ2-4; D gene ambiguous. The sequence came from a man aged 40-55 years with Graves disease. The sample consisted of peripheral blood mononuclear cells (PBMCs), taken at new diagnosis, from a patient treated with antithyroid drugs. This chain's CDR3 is CASRRNHHVAKNIQYF. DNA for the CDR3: TGTGCCAGCAGGAGGAACCATCATGTAGCCAAAAACATTCAGTACTTC.